One sample yielded the 24 T cell receptor beta chains listed below, sequenced in a study of blood T cell repertoires in COVID-19. The protocol was immunoSEQ multiplex PCR, while the TCRdb copy is restricted to in-frame clones and leaves out a portion. The table includes about 160,000 clones, approximately 80% detected once. The sequencing input was peripheral blood. These receptors were taken from a man in his 70s with acute or convalescent COVID-19.

V usage is TRBV7-2 and J usage is TRBJ2-5; 12 bases align to TRBD2. V lost 1 base, J lost 1 base, and 4 bases stayed unmatched. Per the germline V gene, CDR1 is SGHTA and CDR2 is FQGNSA. The CDR3 covers 17 residues. The CDR3 nucleotides are TGTGCCAGCAGCTTAGTACTAGCGGGGGGATCCCAAGAGACCCAGTACTTC. It encodes CASSLVLAGGSQETQYF. Filled out from reference TRBV7-2 and TRBJ2-5, the complete variable domain reads GAGVSQSPSNKVTEKGKDVELRCDPISGHTALYWYRQSLGQGLEFLIYFQGNSAPDKSGLPSDRFSAERTGGSVSTLTIQRTQQEDSAVYLCASSLVLAGGSQETQYFGPGTRLLVL.

The chain has TRBV7-3 and TRBJ1-5; a possible D gene is TRBD1 (6 bases). Germline assignment: CDR1 SGHTA and CDR2 FQGTGA. This CDR3 comprises 15 residues. The V end was cut by 1 base, the J end by 5 bases, with 12 bases between. The CDR3 DNA is TGTGCCAGCAGCTTAATACGTGGGGGCTATCAGCCCCAGCATTTT. Its protein is CASSLIRGGYQPQHF. Complete variable domain (other parts from reference TRBV7-3 and TRBJ1-5): GAGVSQTPSNKVTEKGKYVELRCDPISGHTALYWYRQSLGQGPEFLIYFQGTGAADDSGLPNDRFFAVRPEGSVSTLKIQRTERGDSAVYLCASSLIRGGYQPQHFGDGTRLSIL.

The chain couples TRBV5-1 to TRBJ2-3, with TRBD1 identical over 8 bases. The CDR3 sequence is 15 residues long. With 3 bases clipped from V and 3 bases from J, the junction kept 6 bases outside the gene matches. Germline V CDR1 and CDR2: SGHRS, YFSETQ. The CDR3 protein is CASSSWTGSTDTQYF. The CDR3 DNA follows: TGCGCCAGCAGCTCCTGGACAGGGTCGACAGATACGCAGTATTTT.

The chain recombines TRBV18 with TRBJ1-3, with a weak D call TRBD1 (5 bases). The CDR3 covers 14 residues. CDR1 is KGHSH, CDR2 LQKENI, per germline. V was shortened by 4 bases and J by 6 bases, with 13 bases between the two germline ends. The CDR3 loop reads CASSLPGLENTIYF. CDR3 DNA sequence: TGTGCCAGCTCACTGCCAGGGCTGGAAAACACCATATATTTT.

J is TRBJ2-7 and V is TRBV18; D might be TRBD2 (5 bases). The CDR3 totals 13 residues. Between the trimmed V and J ends, which lost 6 bases and 3 bases, there was a span of 12 bases. From germline, CDR1 is KGHSH and CDR2 LQKENI. This CDR3 is CASSPGSGYEQYF. The CDR3 region has the DNA TGTGCCAGCTCCCCGGGGTCGGGCTACGAGCAGTACTTC.

CDR3 amino acids: CASLFSRGTKNIQYF. CDR3 bases: TGTGCCAGCCTCTTCTCCAGGGGTACCAAAAACATTCAGTACTTC. The chain employs TRBV27 and TRBJ2-4, with D possibly matching TRBD1 (6 bases). Germline V gives CDR1 MNHEY, CDR2 SMNVEV (reference sequence). There are 15 residues in the CDR3. V was clipped by 8 bases and J by 2 bases, with 16 bases between them.

This chain uses TRBV6-6 with TRBJ2-5; perhaps TRBD2 as D (6 bases). This CDR3 is built from 15 residues. Germline lookup yields CDR1 MNHNY and CDR2 SVGAGI (reference sequence). Trimming left V 10 bases short and J 3 bases short, with 21 bases between. CDR3 nucleotides: TGTGCCACCAGCTCCGGGGTTAGGAGGGAAGAGACCCAGTACTTC. Protein: CATSSGVRREETQYF.

The chain joins TRBV19 to TRBJ2-5; D is possibly TRBD1 (6 bases). Germline CDR1 LNHDA, CDR2 SQIVND (reference sequence). V was trimmed by 4 bases and J by 4 bases, leaving 16 bases between them. There are 15 residues in the CDR3. The DNA for the CDR3 is TGTGCCAGTAGTACTCCGGGACACGGGCCAGAGACCCAGTACTTC. Translation: CASSTPGHGPETQYF.

This chain uses TRBV27 with TRBJ2-3, with D possibly TRBD1 on 7 matching bases. Per the germline V gene, CDR1 is MNHEY and CDR2 is SMNVEV (reference sequence). Trimming took 6 bases from V and 4 from J, leaving 11 bases between them. CDR3 length: 13 residues. CDR3 DNA sequence: TGTGCCAGCAGGTCCAGGGGGGCAGATACGCAGTATTTT. Its protein product is CASRSRGADTQYF.

The chain recombines TRBV5-1 with TRBJ2-5; D is ambiguous. The V end was cut by 0 bases, the J end by 5 bases, with 11 bases between. The CDR3 is 14 residues long. The germline V gene encodes CDR1 SGHRS and CDR2 YFSETQ. As DNA, the CDR3 is TGCGCCAGCAGCTTGGGAGCTATATACGAGACCCAGTACTTC. The encoded protein is CASSLGAIYETQYF.

The chain couples TRBV11-2 to TRBJ2-1; the D gene is possibly TRBD1 (6 bases). Germline V gives CDR1 SGHAT, CDR2 FQNNGV. V lost 5 bases and J 0 bases, leaving 17 bases between the germline ends. The CDR3 has 17 residues. The CDR3 DNA reads as TGTGCCAGCAGCCGAACAACAGGGCTGGGCTCCTACAATGAGCAGTTCTTC. Its protein product is CASSRTTGLGSYNEQFF.

At least ten counts were recorded for this clone. The rearrangement uses TRBV2 and TRBJ2-5; tentative D call: TRBD2 (6 bases). The CDR3 runs to 16 residues. V lost 7 bases, J lost 3 bases, and 21 bases lay in between. Per the germline V gene, CDR1 is SNHLY and CDR2 is FYNNEI. The DNA of the CDR3 is TGTGCCAGCACCGGGCTCGGGGGAGGAAGAGAAGAGACCCAGTACTTC. Translation gives CASTGLGGGREETQYF. The full variable domain, with the rest looked up from reference TRBV2 and TRBJ2-5, is EPEVTQTPSHQVTQMGQEVILRCVPISNHLYFYWYRQILGQKVEFLVSFYNNEISEKSEIFDDQFSVERPDGSNFTLKIRSTKLEDSAMYFCASTGLGGGREETQYFGPGTRLLVL.

The CDR3 sequence is CASRETPTQETQYF. The CDR3 DNA reads TGTGCCAGCAGAGAGACACCTACTCAAGAGACCCAGTACTTC. The chain uses TRBV7-8 and TRBJ2-5; D is unresolved. From germline, CDR1 is SGHVS and CDR2 FQNEAQ. V was pared by 6 bases and J by 2 bases, with 13 bases between. CDR3 length: 14 amino acids.

This chain uses TRBV19 with TRBJ2-1, with TRBD2 matching 13 bases. The germline V gene encodes CDR1 LNHDA and CDR2 SQIVND (reference sequence). J gave up 0 bases and V 1 base, and 9 bases lay outside the gene matches. This CDR3 has 20 residues. The CDR3 protein is CASSIAVGLAGASSYNEQFF. The CDR3 bases are TGTGCCAGTAGTATAGCGGTCGGACTAGCGGGAGCGAGCTCCTACAATGAGCAGTTCTTC.

V and J are TRBV7-3 and TRBJ2-1; D is possibly TRBD2 (6 bases). This CDR3 is built from 14 residues. From germline, CDR1 is SGHTA and CDR2 FQGTGA. The V gene lost 3 bases and the J gene lost 5 bases, with 11 bases spanning the gap. Here the CDR3 reads CASSLAGPHNEQFF. The CDR3 DNA follows: TGTGCCAGCAGCTTGGCGGGGCCCCACAATGAGCAGTTCTTC.

The CDR3: CASSFRQGNTEAFF. The CDR3 nucleotides are TGTGCCAGCAGTTTTCGACAGGGGAACACTGAAGCTTTCTTT. This chain joins TRBV6-6 and TRBJ1-1; 7 nucleotides match TRBD1. V was clipped by 4 bases and J by 1 base; unmatched bases: 3. This CDR3 contains 14 residues. Germline CDR1 is MNHNY and CDR2 is SVGAGI (reference sequence).

Concerning this clone itself: Other DNA variants within this sample encode the same CDR3. V and J are TRBV7-9 and TRBJ2-3; D is possibly TRBD1 (6 bases). The V and J ends lost 5 bases and 4 bases respectively, with 10 bases between them. The CDR3 spans 13 residues. Germline CDR1 and CDR2: SEHNR and FQNEAQ (reference sequence). The CDR3 reads CASSPRGPDTQYF. In nucleotides, the CDR3 is TGTGCCAGCAGCCCCAGGGGTCCAGATACGCAGTATTTT.

This rearrangement joins TRBV19 to TRBJ2-4; TRBD2 might be the D (5 bases). CDR1 and CDR2 from the germline V gene are LNHDA and SQIVND (reference sequence). The CDR3 has 15 residues. V lost 5 bases and J lost 1, with 12 bases in between. CDR3 sequence (DNA): TGTGCCAGTAGTCCGTATTCTAGCGCCAAAAACATTCAGTACTTC. Translation gives CASSPYSSAKNIQYF.

This chain connects TRBV3-1 (or the pseudogene TRBV3-2) to TRBJ2-3, with a weak D call TRBD2 (6 bases). Germline V gene lookup returns CDR1 LGHDT and CDR2 YNNKEL (reference sequence). V was clipped by 2 bases and J by 0 bases, with 9 bases between them. The CDR3 consists of 15 residues. DNA of the CDR3: TGTGCCAGCAGCCAACAGGCGGGAAGCACAGATACGCAGTATTTT. Translated, it gives CASSQQAGSTDTQYF.

The chain combines TRBV5-1 with TRBJ2-3, with 7 positions matching TRBD1. There are 15 residues in the CDR3. Per germline, CDR1 SGHRS and CDR2 YFSETQ. After removal of 4 bases from V and 0 bases from J, the junction contained 5 bases not matched to a gene. DNA of the CDR3: TGCGCCAGCAGCACGGGACAGACTAGCACAGATACGCAGTATTTT. It encodes CASSTGQTSTDTQYF.

The chain is built from TRBV19 and TRBJ1-1, with D unclear. CDR1 and CDR2 from the germline V gene are LNHDA and SQIVND (reference sequence). CDR3 size: 17 residues. Trimming pared 3 bases from V and 1 base from J, leaving 18 bases between. CDR3 DNA sequence: TGTGCCAGTAGTATGGCAGGCCGTGGGAGAAAGAACACTGAAGCTTTCTTT. Translation gives CASSMAGRGRKNTEAFF.

This chain connects TRBV28 to TRBJ2-1; 7 bases agree with TRBD1. The CDR3 runs to 15 residues. The trim removed 5 bases at V and 7 bases at J, leaving 11 bases unmatched. Germline V gives CDR1 MDHEN, CDR2 SYDVKM. CDR3 sequence reads: CASSPPTGSLNEQFF. The CDR3 DNA follows: TGTGCCAGCAGTCCTCCGACAGGGAGCCTAAATGAGCAGTTCTTC.

The chain joins TRBV7-8 to TRBJ2-2, with 8 bases fitting TRBD1. The CDR3 extends over 15 amino acids. The V segment lost 9 bases and the J segment 2 bases; nucleotides outside the gene matches: 8. CDR1 is SGHVS, CDR2 FQNEAQ, per germline. The CDR3 loop is CASRARGLNTGELFF. The CDR3 DNA reads as TGTGCCAGTAGAGCCAGGGGGCTAAACACCGGGGAGCTGTTTTTT.

This chain links TRBV5-8 with TRBJ2-3, with TRBD2 matching over 9 bases. The CDR3 loop spans 16 amino acids. Germline V gene lookup returns CDR1 SGHTS and CDR2 YDEGEE. Trimming cost V 4 bases and J 1 base; bases outside gene matches: 7. The CDR3 loop is CASSQGGTSRTDTQYF. The CDR3 DNA reads TGTGCCAGCAGCCAGGGTGGGACTAGCCGCACAGATACGCAGTATTTT.